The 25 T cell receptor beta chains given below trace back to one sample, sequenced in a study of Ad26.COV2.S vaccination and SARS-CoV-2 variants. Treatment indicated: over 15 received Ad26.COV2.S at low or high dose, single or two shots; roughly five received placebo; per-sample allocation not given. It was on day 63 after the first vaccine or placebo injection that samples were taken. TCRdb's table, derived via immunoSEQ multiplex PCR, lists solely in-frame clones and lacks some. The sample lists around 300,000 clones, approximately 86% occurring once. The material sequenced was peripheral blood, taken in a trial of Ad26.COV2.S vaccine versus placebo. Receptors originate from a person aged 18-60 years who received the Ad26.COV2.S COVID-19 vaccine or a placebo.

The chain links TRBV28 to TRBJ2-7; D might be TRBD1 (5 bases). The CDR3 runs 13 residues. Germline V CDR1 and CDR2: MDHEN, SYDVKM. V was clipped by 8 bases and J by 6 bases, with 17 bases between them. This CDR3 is CASASLQGSEQYF. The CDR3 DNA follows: TGTGCCAGCGCCTCCCTGCAGGGAAGCGAGCAGTACTTC.

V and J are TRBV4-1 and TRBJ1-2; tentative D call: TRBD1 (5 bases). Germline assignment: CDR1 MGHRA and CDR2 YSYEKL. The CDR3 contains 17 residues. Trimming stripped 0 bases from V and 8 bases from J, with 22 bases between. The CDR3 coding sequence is TGCGCCAGCAGCCAAGAGGAGGGGTACGGGGCTTGGCGGGGCTACACCTTC. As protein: CASSQEEGYGAWRGYTF.

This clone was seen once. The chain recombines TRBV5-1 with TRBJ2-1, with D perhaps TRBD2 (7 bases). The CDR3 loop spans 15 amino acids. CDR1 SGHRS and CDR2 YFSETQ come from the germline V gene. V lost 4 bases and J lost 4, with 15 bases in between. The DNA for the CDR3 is TGCGCCAGCAGCCCCGCCGGGGGGCGGTACAATGAGCAGTTCTTC. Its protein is CASSPAGGRYNEQFF.

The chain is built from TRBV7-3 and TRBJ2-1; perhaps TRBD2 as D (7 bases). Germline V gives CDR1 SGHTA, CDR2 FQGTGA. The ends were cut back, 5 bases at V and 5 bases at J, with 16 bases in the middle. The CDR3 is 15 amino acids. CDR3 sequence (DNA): TGTGCCAGCAGCCCCTCGGGGGGCGCAAACAATGAGCAGTTCTTC. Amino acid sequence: CASSPSGGANNEQFF.

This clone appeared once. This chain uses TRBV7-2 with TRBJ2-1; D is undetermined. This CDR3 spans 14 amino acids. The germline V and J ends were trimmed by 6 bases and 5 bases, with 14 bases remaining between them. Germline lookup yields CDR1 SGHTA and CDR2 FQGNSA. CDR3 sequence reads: CASRRLVRDNEQFF. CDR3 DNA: TGTGCCAGCAGACGGTTGGTTCGGGACAATGAGCAGTTCTTC.

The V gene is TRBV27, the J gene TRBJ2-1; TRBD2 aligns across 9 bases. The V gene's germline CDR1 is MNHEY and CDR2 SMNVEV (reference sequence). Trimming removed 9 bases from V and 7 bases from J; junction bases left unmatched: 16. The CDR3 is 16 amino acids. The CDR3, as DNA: TGTGCCAGTCGGGGACTAGCAGCCCCCAGGGGTAATGAGCAGTTCTTC. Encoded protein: CASRGLAAPRGNEQFF.

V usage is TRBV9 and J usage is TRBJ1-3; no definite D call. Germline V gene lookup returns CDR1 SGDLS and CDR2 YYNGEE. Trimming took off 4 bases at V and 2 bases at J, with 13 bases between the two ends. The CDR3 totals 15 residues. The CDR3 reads CASSPRPVPGNTIYF. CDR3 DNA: TGTGCCAGCAGCCCCCGTCCGGTACCTGGAAACACCATATATTTT.

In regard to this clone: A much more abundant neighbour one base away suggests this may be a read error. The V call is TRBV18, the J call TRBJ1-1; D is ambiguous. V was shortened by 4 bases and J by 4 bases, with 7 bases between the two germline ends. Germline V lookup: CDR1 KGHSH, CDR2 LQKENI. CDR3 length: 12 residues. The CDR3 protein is CASSLRGTEAFF. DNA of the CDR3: TGTGCCAGCTCACTCCGGGGCACTGAAGCTTTCTTT.

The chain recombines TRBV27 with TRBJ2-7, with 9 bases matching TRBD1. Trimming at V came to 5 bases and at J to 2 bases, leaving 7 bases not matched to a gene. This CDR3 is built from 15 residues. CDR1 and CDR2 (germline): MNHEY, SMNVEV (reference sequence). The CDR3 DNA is TGTGCCAGCAGTACTGGGACAGGGTCACCCTACGAGCAGTACTTC. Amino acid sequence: CASSTGTGSPYEQYF.

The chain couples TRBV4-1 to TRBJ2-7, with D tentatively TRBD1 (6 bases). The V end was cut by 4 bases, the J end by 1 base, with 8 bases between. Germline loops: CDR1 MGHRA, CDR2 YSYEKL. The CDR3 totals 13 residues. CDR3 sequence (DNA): TGCGCCAGCAGCCGACAGGAATCCTACGAGCAGTACTTC. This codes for CASSRQESYEQYF.

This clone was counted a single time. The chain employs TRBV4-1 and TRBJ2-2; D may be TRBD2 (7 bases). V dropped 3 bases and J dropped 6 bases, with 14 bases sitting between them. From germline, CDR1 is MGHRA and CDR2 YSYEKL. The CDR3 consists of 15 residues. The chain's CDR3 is CASSHYRAGAGELFF. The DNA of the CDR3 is TGCGCCAGCAGCCATTACAGGGCGGGGGCCGGGGAGCTGTTTTTT.

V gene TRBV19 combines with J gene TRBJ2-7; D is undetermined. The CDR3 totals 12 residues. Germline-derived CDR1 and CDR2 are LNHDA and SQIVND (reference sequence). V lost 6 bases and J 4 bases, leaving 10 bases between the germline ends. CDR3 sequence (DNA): TGTGCCAGTAGCCTGGGCGGATACGAGCAGTACTTC. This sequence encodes CASSLGGYEQYF.

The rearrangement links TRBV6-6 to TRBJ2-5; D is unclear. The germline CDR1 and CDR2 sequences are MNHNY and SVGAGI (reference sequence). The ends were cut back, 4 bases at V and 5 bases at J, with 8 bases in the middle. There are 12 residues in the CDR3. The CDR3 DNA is TGTGCCAGCAGTTTCCTCCAGGAGACCCAGTACTTC. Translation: CASSFLQETQYF.

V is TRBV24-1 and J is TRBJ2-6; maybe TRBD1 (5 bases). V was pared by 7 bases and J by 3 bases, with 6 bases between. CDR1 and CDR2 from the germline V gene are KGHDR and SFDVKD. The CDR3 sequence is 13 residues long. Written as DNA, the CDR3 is TGTGCCACCAGGGGGCATGGGGCCAACGTCCTGACTTTC. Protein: CATRGHGANVLTF.

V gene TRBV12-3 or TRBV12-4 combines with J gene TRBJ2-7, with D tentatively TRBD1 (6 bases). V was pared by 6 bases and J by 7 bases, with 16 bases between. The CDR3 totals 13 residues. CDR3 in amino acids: CASSTRGFNEQYF. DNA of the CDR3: TGTGCCAGCAGCACCAGGGGTTTTAATGAGCAGTACTTC.

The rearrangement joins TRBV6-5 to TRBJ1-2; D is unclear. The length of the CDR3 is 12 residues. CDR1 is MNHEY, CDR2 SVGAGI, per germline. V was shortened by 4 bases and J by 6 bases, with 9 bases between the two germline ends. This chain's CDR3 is CASSSFDDGYTF. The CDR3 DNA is TGTGCCAGCAGTTCGTTTGATGATGGCTACACCTTC.

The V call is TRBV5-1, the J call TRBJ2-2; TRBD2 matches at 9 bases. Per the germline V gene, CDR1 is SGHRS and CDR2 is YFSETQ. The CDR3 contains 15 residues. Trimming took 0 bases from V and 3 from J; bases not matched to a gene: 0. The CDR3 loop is CASSLGLADTGELFF. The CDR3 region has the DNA TGCGCCAGCAGCTTGGGACTAGCGGACACCGGGGAGCTGTTTTTT.

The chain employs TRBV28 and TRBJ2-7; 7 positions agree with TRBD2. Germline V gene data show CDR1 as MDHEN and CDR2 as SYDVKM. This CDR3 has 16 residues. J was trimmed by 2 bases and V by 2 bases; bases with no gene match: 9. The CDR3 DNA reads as TGTGCCAGCAGTTTAGGAGGACTAGGGGATACCTACGAGCAGTACTTC. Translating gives CASSLGGLGDTYEQYF.

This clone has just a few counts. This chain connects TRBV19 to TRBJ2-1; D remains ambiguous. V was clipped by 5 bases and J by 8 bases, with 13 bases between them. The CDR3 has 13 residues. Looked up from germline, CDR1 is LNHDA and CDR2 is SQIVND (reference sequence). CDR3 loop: CASSVYQLDEQFF. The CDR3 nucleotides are TGTGCCAGTAGTGTCTACCAGCTCGATGAGCAGTTCTTC.

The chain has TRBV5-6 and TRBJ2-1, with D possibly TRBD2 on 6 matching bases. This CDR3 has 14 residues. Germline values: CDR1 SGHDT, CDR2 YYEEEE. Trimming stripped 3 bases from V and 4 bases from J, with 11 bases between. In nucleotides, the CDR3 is TGTGCCAGCAGCTCGGGACTTTCTTACAATGAGCAGTTCTTC. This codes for CASSSGLSYNEQFF.

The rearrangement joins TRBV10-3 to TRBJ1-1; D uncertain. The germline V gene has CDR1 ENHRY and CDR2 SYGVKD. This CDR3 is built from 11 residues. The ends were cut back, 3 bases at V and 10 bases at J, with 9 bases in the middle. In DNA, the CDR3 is TGTGCCATCAGTGAAGAAATTTCAGCTTTCTTT. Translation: CAISEEISAFF.

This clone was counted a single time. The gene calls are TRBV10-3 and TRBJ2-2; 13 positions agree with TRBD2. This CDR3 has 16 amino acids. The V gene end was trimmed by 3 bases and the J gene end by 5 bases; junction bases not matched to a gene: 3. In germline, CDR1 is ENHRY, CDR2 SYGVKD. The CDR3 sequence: CAISDRTSGGTGELFF. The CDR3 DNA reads TGTGCCATCAGTGATAGGACTAGCGGGGGTACCGGGGAGCTGTTTTTT.

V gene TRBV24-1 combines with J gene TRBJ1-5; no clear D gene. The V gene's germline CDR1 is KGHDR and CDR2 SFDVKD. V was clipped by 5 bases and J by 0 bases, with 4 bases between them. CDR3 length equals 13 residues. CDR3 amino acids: CATSVDSNQPQHF. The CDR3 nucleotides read TGTGCCACCAGTGTGGATAGCAATCAGCCCCAGCATTTT.

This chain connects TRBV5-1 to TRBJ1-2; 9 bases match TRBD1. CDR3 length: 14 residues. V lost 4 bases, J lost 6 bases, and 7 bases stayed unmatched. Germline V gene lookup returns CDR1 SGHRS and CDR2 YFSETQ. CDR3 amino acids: CASSQGQGKHGYTF. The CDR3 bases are TGCGCCAGCAGCCAGGGACAGGGAAAGCATGGCTACACCTTC. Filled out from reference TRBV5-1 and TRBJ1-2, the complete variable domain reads KAGVTQTPRYLIKTRGQQVTLSCSPISGHRSVSWYQQTPGQGLQFLFEYFSETQRNKGNFPGRFSGRQFSNSRSEMNVSTLELGDSALYLCASSQGQGKHGYTFGSGTRLTVV.

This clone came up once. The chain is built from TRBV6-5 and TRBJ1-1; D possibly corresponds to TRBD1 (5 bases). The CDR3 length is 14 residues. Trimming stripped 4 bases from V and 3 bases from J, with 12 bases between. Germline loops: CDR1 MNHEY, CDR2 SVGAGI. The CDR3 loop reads CASSFQGSDTEAFF. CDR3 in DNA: TGTGCCAGCAGTTTTCAGGGTTCGGACACTGAAGCTTTCTTT.